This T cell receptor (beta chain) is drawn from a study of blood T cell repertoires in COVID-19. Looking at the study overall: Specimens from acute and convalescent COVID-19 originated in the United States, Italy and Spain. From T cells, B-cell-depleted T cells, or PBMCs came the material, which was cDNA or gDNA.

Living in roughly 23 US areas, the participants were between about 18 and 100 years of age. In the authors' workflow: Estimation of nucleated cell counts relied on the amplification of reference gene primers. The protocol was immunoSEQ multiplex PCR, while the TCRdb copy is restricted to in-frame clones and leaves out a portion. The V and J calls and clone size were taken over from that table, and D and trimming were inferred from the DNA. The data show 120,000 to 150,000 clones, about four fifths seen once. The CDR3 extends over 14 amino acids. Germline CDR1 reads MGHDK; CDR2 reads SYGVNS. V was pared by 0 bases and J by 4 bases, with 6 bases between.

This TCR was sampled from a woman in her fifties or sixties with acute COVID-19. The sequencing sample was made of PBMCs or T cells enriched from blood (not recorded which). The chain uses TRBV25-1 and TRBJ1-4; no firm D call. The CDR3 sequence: CASSEYRSNEKLFF. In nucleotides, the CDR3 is TGTGCCAGCAGTGAATACCGGAGTAATGAAAAACTGTTTTTT.